The 25 T cell receptor beta chains below come from one sample, sequenced in a study of T-cell memory formation after mild COVID-19. TCRdb re-analysed the 5' RACE reads in MiXCR, keeping a single row per CDR3 protein. The sample has roughly 310,000 distinct CDR3 sequences, about 16% seen once; the top ten hold 22%. The sample was PBMCs or a T cell subset sorted from them (not recorded which). Source of these receptors: a man between 18 and 29 years old who had mild COVID-19 (a few samples of this study predate the infection). Cell type and time point are not known.

This clonotype was seen at least ten times. This chain connects TRBV5-1 to TRBJ1-6, with 10 positions matching TRBD1. From germline, CDR1 is SGHRS and CDR2 YFSETQ. V lost 0 bases and J lost 6; bases outside the gene matches: 0. The CDR3 runs to 15 residues. CDR3 in amino acids: CASSLGQGANSPLHF. Here the CDR3 DNA reads TGCGCCAGCAGCTTGGGACAGGGGGCTAATTCACCCCTCCACTTT. Based on the CDR3 plus reference TRBV5-1 and TRBJ1-6, the full variable domain is KAGVTQTPRYLIKTRGQQVTLSCSPISGHRSVSWYQQTPGQGLQFLFEYFSETQRNKGNFPGRFSGRQFSNSRSEMNVSTLELGDSALYLCASSLGQGANSPLHFGNGTRLTVT.

At least ten counts were recorded for this clonotype. The chain couples TRBV7-9 to TRBJ1-1; 7 bases agree with TRBD1. CDR3 size: 13 residues. The germline V gene has CDR1 SEHNR and CDR2 FQNEAQ (reference sequence). V shed 0 bases and J 6 bases; nucleotides not matched to a gene: 1. CDR3 loop: CASSLAGQSEAFF. CDR3 bases: TGTGCCAGCAGCTTAGCGGGACAGTCTGAAGCTTTCTTT.

In its sample, this clonotype was seen a few times. The chain links TRBV5-1 to TRBJ2-3, with TRBD1 identical over 8 bases. Per germline, CDR1 SGHRS and CDR2 YFSETQ. The CDR3 loop spans 17 amino acids. Trimming cost V 0 bases and J 1 base; bases outside gene matches: 7. DNA for the CDR3: TGCGCCAGCAGCTTGGCCCCGGACAGGGTTGGCACAGATACGCAGTATTTT. Translating it yields CASSLAPDRVGTDTQYF.

This clonotype was seen at least ten times. This CDR3 is CSARDPLSGYGYTF. CDR3 DNA sequence: TGCAGTGCTAGAGATCCGTTGAGTGGCTATGGCTACACCTTC. The chain links TRBV20-1 to TRBJ1-2; D unresolved. This CDR3 comprises 14 residues. Germline values: CDR1 DFQATT, CDR2 SNEGSKA (reference sequence). V was cut by 0 bases and J by 4 bases, with 12 bases left in between.

In this sample, this clonotype turned up a few times. The rearrangement links TRBV7-8 to TRBJ1-5; the D is unclear. This CDR3 contains 17 residues. V was clipped by 5 bases and J by 4 bases, with 21 bases between them. CDR1 and CDR2 (germline): SGHVS, FQNEAQ. CDR3 in amino acids: CASSPGRAPWTNQPQHF. CDR3 sequence (DNA): TGTGCCAGCAGCCCCGGACGGGCCCCGTGGACGAATCAGCCCCAGCATTTT.

This clonotype was picked up a small number of times. This chain uses TRBV9 with TRBJ2-1; D remains unclear. This CDR3 has 14 amino acids. Per the germline V gene, CDR1 is SGDLS and CDR2 is YYNGEE. With 5 bases removed from V and 0 bases from J, the gap between germline ends came to 9 bases. CDR3 in DNA: TGTGCCAGCAGGGAGATAAGCTCCTACAATGAGCAGTTCTTC. This translates into CASREISSYNEQFF.

With respect to this clonotype: A much larger clone lies one base from this, so it may be a read error. The rearrangement uses TRBV10-3 and TRBJ1-2; tentatively, D is TRBD1 (5 bases). The CDR3 consists of 13 residues. V was cut by 8 bases and J by 4 bases, with 14 bases left in between. Germline V lookup: CDR1 ENHRY, CDR2 SYGVKD. The CDR3 DNA follows: TGTGCCATCTCCATTTCGGGGACCTATGGCTACACCTTC. Translated, it gives CAISISGTYGYTF.

This clonotype was counted only a few times. The V gene is TRBV20-1, the J gene TRBJ2-1; no clear D gene. The CDR3 sequence is 10 residues long. The germline V and J ends were trimmed by 5 bases and 9 bases, with 8 bases remaining between them. CDR1 is DFQATT and CDR2 is SNEGSKA in the germline V gene (reference sequence). The CDR3 DNA follows: TGCAGTGCTGGTATGGGTGAGCAGTTCTTC. This encodes CSAGMGEQFF.

This clonotype came up a few times. The rearrangement links TRBV12-3 or TRBV12-4 to TRBJ1-2, with TRBD1 identical over 7 bases. This CDR3 region has 13 residues. V was pared by 4 bases and J by 4 bases, with 3 bases of the junction left unmatched. The CDR3: CASSWGQLYGYTF. The CDR3 DNA follows: TGTGCCAGCAGTTGGGGACAGCTCTATGGCTACACCTTC.

This clonotype has just a few counts. The chain is built from TRBV7-6 and TRBJ2-2, with 7 positions matching TRBD1. V was clipped by 2 bases and J by 4 bases; unmatched bases: 4. This CDR3 spans 15 amino acids. Germline V CDR1 and CDR2: SGHVS, FNYEAQ. Written as DNA, the CDR3 is TGTGCCAGCAGCTTAATGGGACAGACCACCGGGGAGCTGTTTTTT. It specifies CASSLMGQTTGELFF.

The CDR3 loop is CASSVGVGFAQYF. As DNA, the CDR3 is TGTGCCAGCAGCGTAGGAGTAGGGTTTGCGCAGTATTTT. The chain links TRBV9 to TRBJ2-3; the D is unclear. The germline V gene has CDR1 SGDLS and CDR2 YYNGEE. This CDR3 is 13 amino acids long. Trimming removed 0 bases at V and 10 bases at J, with 12 bases between.

The J gene is TRBJ2-1, the V gene TRBV6-5; D perhaps matches TRBD2 (5 bases). This CDR3 is 13 amino acids long. Germline loops: CDR1 MNHEY, CDR2 SVGAGI. Trimming removed 0 bases at V and 11 bases at J, with 11 bases between. CDR3 loop: CASSYSGSTKQFF. CDR3 bases: TGTGCCAGCAGTTACTCGGGGAGCACCAAGCAGTTCTTC.

The J gene is TRBJ1-1, the V gene TRBV5-5; the D gene is possibly TRBD1 (6 bases). The V gene lost 1 base and the J gene lost 7 bases, with 11 bases spanning the gap. Germline-derived CDR1 and CDR2 are SGHKS and YYEKEE (reference sequence). The CDR3 consists of 13 residues. CDR3 sequence (DNA): TGTGCCAGCAGCTTGACCGGGACAAGTGAAGCTTTCTTT. Its translation: CASSLTGTSEAFF.

This clonotype was detected only a few times. This rearrangement joins TRBV12-3 or TRBV12-4 to TRBJ2-1, with D possibly TRBD2 on 5 matching bases. Deletions cut 8 bases from V and 7 bases from J, with 12 bases between. There are 12 residues in the CDR3. The DNA for the CDR3 is TGTGCCAGCGTCAGTGGCGGGAATGAGCAGTTCTTC. Amino acid sequence: CASVSGGNEQFF.

This clonotype was counted between two and nine times. The junction shows a germline mismatch at one end, possibly a read error. The chain carries TRBV7-7 and TRBJ2-5; TRBD1 agrees at 8 bases. The CDR3 spans 14 residues. CDR1 SSHAT and CDR2 FNYEAQ come from the germline V gene (reference sequence). The CDR3 nucleotides are TGTGCTAGCAGCACCACAGGGGGTGAGAAGACCCAGTACTTC. The encoded protein is CASSTTGGEKTQYF.

This chain joins TRBV6-2 or TRBV6-3 and TRBJ2-2, with 7 bases that match TRBD1. This CDR3 contains 17 residues. Trimming cost V 5 bases and J 4 bases; bases outside gene matches: 13. CDR1 MNHEY and CDR2 SVGEGT come from the germline V gene. The CDR3 nucleotides read TGTGCCAGCAGTAACCACAGACAGGGACGGGGCACCGGGGAGCTGTTTTTT. Its translation: CASSNHRQGRGTGELFF.

There are a few counts of this clonotype. The chain recombines TRBV12-5 with TRBJ1-6; possibly TRBD1 for D (5 bases). This CDR3 is built from 16 residues. The V end was cut by 6 bases, the J end by 8 bases, with 20 bases between. Germline CDR1 LGHNT, CDR2 FRNRAP. The CDR3 loop is CASGSGPTTLHSPLHF. CDR3 nucleotides: TGTGCTAGTGGCTCGGGACCTACCACCCTTCATTCACCCCTCCACTTT.

Only a few counts were recorded for this clonotype. DNA for the CDR3: TGTGCCACCACCGGACTAGCGGGAACAATCAATGAGCAGTTCTTC. Translated: CATTGLAGTINEQFF. The V gene is TRBV24-1, the J gene TRBJ2-1; 12 nucleotides agree with TRBD2. J gave up 6 bases and V 8 bases, and 7 bases lay outside the gene matches. The V gene's germline CDR1 is KGHDR and CDR2 SFDVKD. CDR3 length equals 15 residues.

The genes are TRBV19 and TRBJ2-2; 7 positions match TRBD1. Germline V CDR1 and CDR2: LNHDA, SQIVND (reference sequence). Losses at the gene ends were 6 bases for V and 4 bases for J; bases not matched to a gene: 2. This CDR3 has 13 residues. The CDR3 nucleotides read TGTGCCAGTAGACAGGGGAGCACCGGGGAGCTGTTTTTT. This codes for CASRQGSTGELFF.

The chain uses TRBV6-1 and TRBJ1-2, with D tentatively TRBD1 (5 bases). CDR1 is MNHNS and CDR2 is SASEGT in the germline V gene. The ends were cut back, 2 bases at V and 4 bases at J, with 8 bases in the middle. The CDR3 length is 13 residues. CDR3 residues: CASSEQGAYGYTF. The CDR3 bases are TGTGCCAGCAGTGAACAGGGTGCCTATGGCTACACCTTC.

This clonotype was seen at least ten times. This sequence joins TRBV29-1 and TRBJ2-2; D is ambiguous. The CDR3 sequence is 15 residues long. Germline V CDR1 and CDR2: SQVTM, ANQGSEA. V shed 7 bases and J shed 0 bases, with 15 bases lying between them. This chain's CDR3 is CSATTPVTNTGELFF. CDR3 DNA: TGCAGCGCCACGACACCCGTTACGAACACCGGGGAGCTGTTTTTT.

This clonotype was seen more than once but under ten times. V and J are TRBV7-9 and TRBJ1-1; 8 bases align to TRBD1. The germline gives CDR1 SEHNR, CDR2 FQNEAQ (reference sequence). The CDR3 spans 13 residues. The J segment lost 11 bases and the V segment lost 0 bases, leaving 5 bases of the junction unmatched. Written as DNA, the CDR3 is TGTGCCAGCAGCTTAGCAGACAGGGGTAGGGCTTTCTTT. It translates to CASSLADRGRAFF. The whole variable domain, remainder taken from reference TRBV7-9 and TRBJ1-1, is DTGVSQNPRHKITKRGQNVTFRCDPISEHNRLYWYRQTLGQGPEFLTYFQNEAQLEKSRLLSDRFSAERPKGSFSTLEIQRTEQGDSAMYLCASSLADRGRAFFGQGTRLTVV.

The chain couples TRBV6-6 to TRBJ1-6; D is unresolved. The V end lost 4 bases, the J end lost 11 bases, and 6 bases lay between the germline ends. This CDR3 has 11 amino acids. Looked up from germline, CDR1 is MNHNY and CDR2 is SVGAGI (reference sequence). The CDR3 nucleotides read TGTGCCAGCAGTTTTGGCCCACCCCTCCACTTT. Translation: CASSFGPPLHF.

This chain links TRBV12-3 or TRBV12-4 with TRBJ2-3, with D possibly being TRBD2 (6 bases). The CDR3 has 14 amino acids. Between the trimmed V and J ends, which lost 6 bases and 4 bases, there was a span of 14 bases. Here the CDR3 reads CASSSSRGADTQYF. CDR3 sequence (DNA): TGTGCCAGCAGCAGCTCGCGGGGCGCAGATACGCAGTATTTT.

The sample holds a few counts of this clonotype. J is TRBJ2-1 and V is TRBV20-1, with TRBD2 matching over 10 bases. Germline V gene sequence: CDR1 DFQATT, CDR2 SNEGSKA (reference sequence). The CDR3 is 20 residues long. Unmatched junction bases numbered 17, after V lost 3 bases and J lost 0 bases. The CDR3 reads CSASTGELAGILFSYNEQFF. DNA for the CDR3: TGCAGTGCTAGCACTGGGGAACTAGCGGGGATACTTTTCTCCTACAATGAGCAGTTCTTC.